The 5 T cell receptor beta chains below all came from one sample that was sequenced in a study of cytomegalovirus exposure and HLA in healthy donors. In the PCR, 60 Vbeta and 13 Jbeta primers were used. The table came from immunoSEQ multiplex PCR; TCRdb's copy has only in-frame clones and leaves some out. The repertoire holds approximately 130,000 clones, with approximately 78% as singletons. The sequencing input was PBMCs. These receptor sequences come from a woman between 40 and 55 years old in good health and CMV-seronegative.

The chain is built from TRBV27 and TRBJ1-2; D gene unclear. This CDR3 has 13 residues. V was cut by 0 bases and J by 6 bases, with 8 bases left in between. The germline gives CDR1 MNHEY, CDR2 SMNVEV (reference sequence). The CDR3 protein is CASSLSSGDGYTF. The CDR3 DNA is TGTGCCAGCAGTTTATCGAGCGGGGATGGCTACACCTTC.

The J gene is TRBJ2-5, the V gene TRBV28; 9 bases align to TRBD2. The germline V gene has CDR1 MDHEN and CDR2 SYDVKM. The CDR3 loop spans 15 amino acids. V lost 3 bases and J lost 1; bases outside the gene matches: 3. This CDR3 is CASSFPSGTQETQYF. In nucleotides, the CDR3 is TGTGCCAGCAGTTTCCCTAGCGGGACCCAAGAGACCCAGTACTTC.

V usage is TRBV4-1 and J usage is TRBJ1-6; 11 nucleotides line up with TRBD1. CDR1 is MGHRA, CDR2 YSYEKL, per germline. V shed 4 bases and J 7 bases; nucleotides not matched to a gene: 3. The CDR3 totals 15 residues. In DNA, the CDR3 is TGCGCCAGCAGCCCCCGGGACAGGGGGAATTCACCCCTCCACTTT. Translated: CASSPRDRGNSPLHF.

The V call is TRBV28, the J call TRBJ1-5; D may be TRBD1 (6 bases). The CDR3 covers 12 residues. V was shortened by 5 bases and J by 8 bases, with 10 bases between the two germline ends. Germline V gene lookup returns CDR1 MDHEN and CDR2 SYDVKM. Here the CDR3 DNA reads TGTGCCAGCAGTCTACAGGGAAAGCCCCAGCATTTT. Its protein product is CASSLQGKPQHF.

The count of this clone is one. Other DNA sequences within the sample encode an identical CDR3. The V gene is TRBV5-1, the J gene TRBJ2-7; TRBD1 might be the D (6 bases). V was pared by 4 bases and J by 7 bases, with 18 bases between. CDR3 length: 14 residues. Germline CDR1 and CDR2: SGHRS and YFSETQ. CDR3 in DNA: TGCGCCAGCAGCCTGGTTGGGGGCTCGGGGGAGCAGTACTTC. Protein: CASSLVGGSGEQYF.